This is a list of T cell receptor beta chains from one sample in a study of T cells in localized non-small cell lung cancer. Generated by immunoSEQ multiplex PCR, the TCRdb table keeps only in-frame clones and is missing some. Counted here are more than 35,000 clones, approximately 90% occurring once; the ten biggest clones make up approximately 7%. Sequencing was performed on peripheral blood, taken before any cancer treatment. The receptors stem from a female donor of 60 years or more with stage I lung adenocarcinoma. Both conserved end residues are trimmed from each CDR3. Fields, in order: D gene, J gene, V gene, CDR3 protein. The D gene is left open where the match is weak.

>TRBD2|TRBJ2-3|TRBV7-6
ASSFIQAGSTDTQY
>-|TRBJ2-3|TRBV9
ASSVDAGLGDTQY
>TRBD1|TRBJ2-5|TRBV6-5
ASSRTGGAGETQY
>-|TRBJ1-1|TRBV7-9
ASSGVTEAF
>-|TRBJ2-5|TRBV2
ASSELQGPEGTQY
>-|TRBJ1-4|TRBV5-6
ASSRTGWANEKLF
>-|TRBJ2-1|TRBV6-1
ASSEGPYNEQF
>-|TRBJ1-3|TRBV6-5
ASSREPNSGNTIY
>-|TRBJ1-5|TRBV10-3
AISDVLGWDQPQH
>TRBD1|TRBJ2-3|TRBV11-2
ASSHLVGTGSFMTDTQY
>-|TRBJ1-2|TRBV6-1
ASITGDYGYT
>TRBD1|TRBJ2-7|TRBV5-8
ASSLGLDRGR
>TRBD1|TRBJ1-4|TRBV11-3
ASSPGGQGGEKLF
>-|TRBJ1-2|TRBV5-4
ASSLGSRSNYGYT
>-|TRBJ2-7|TRBV5-1
ASSQVEPPYEQY
>-|TRBJ2-1|TRBV7-2
ASSLRESSYNEQF
>-|TRBJ1-6|TRBV28
ASTGLNSPLH
>TRBD1|TRBJ2-5|TRBV7-3
ASSLTGTAQETQY